This TCR beta chain was sequenced in a study of siplizumab effects on memory and regulatory T cells. Germline values: CDR1 MNHEY, CDR2 SVGAGI. The CDR3 is 14 amino acids. The V end lost 2 bases, the J end lost 3 bases, and 10 bases lay between the germline ends. General study points: Where siplizumab was present, mappable alloreactive CD4+ clones averaged roughly 72% Treg-derived, compared with less than 35% in controls.

The method was immunoSEQ multiplex PCR; TCRdb's version includes in-frame clones alone and lacks a portion of them. The sample lists 60,000 to 80,000 clones; around four fifths were seen once. On this clone itself: Its antigen is currently unknown.

What was sequenced was memory CD4+ T cells sorted from blood. The clonotype originates from a human donor in good health. The chain combines TRBV6-5 with TRBJ1-2; perhaps TRBD1 as D (5 bases). CDR3 region: CASSYGGRDYGYTF. The DNA of the CDR3 is TGTGCCAGCAGTTACGGGGGACGCGACTATGGCTACACCTTC.